These 7 T cell receptor beta chains were all obtained from the same sample, sequenced in a study of somatic mutations in cytotoxic T cells in rheumatoid arthritis. Assay used: immunoSEQ multiplex PCR; TCRdb lists only in-frame clones, some missing. The data hold about 11,000 clones, with under 80% observed a single time. The sequenced material came from CD8+ T cells sorted from blood. The receptors here all came from a man between 65 and 85 years old in good health.

The chain employs TRBV29-1 and TRBJ1-5; D not resolved. V lost 5 bases and J 4 bases, leaving 15 bases between the germline ends. This CDR3 is built from 14 residues. Germline CDR1 and CDR2: SQVTM and ANQGSEA. This CDR3 reads CSVQTGTANQPQHF. CDR3 bases: TGCAGCGTTCAAACGGGCACAGCAAATCAGCCCCAGCATTTT.

CDR3 protein: CASSLTGGTEAFF. In nucleotides, the CDR3 is TGCGCCAGCAGCTTAACAGGGGGCACTGAAGCTTTCTTT. V gene TRBV5-1 combines with J gene TRBJ1-1; 8 positions match TRBD1. This CDR3 has 13 amino acids. Germline V gene data show CDR1 as SGHRS and CDR2 as YFSETQ. The V and J ends lost 2 bases and 4 bases, in that order; junction bases with no gene match: 1. Variable domain in full (rest from reference TRBV5-1 and TRBJ1-1): KAGVTQTPRYLIKTRGQQVTLSCSPISGHRSVSWYQQTPGQGLQFLFEYFSETQRNKGNFPGRFSGRQFSNSRSEMNVSTLELGDSALYLCASSLTGGTEAFFGQGTRLTVV.

This clone was recorded once. The V gene is TRBV5-4, the J gene TRBJ2-3, with 8 bases aligning to TRBD2. Germline V gives CDR1 SGHNT, CDR2 YYREEE (reference sequence). V shed 1 base, J shed 0 bases, and the junction held 1 base outside the gene matches. The CDR3 totals 15 residues. CDR3 amino acids: CASSLSGGSTDTQYF. As DNA, the CDR3 is TGTGCCAGCAGCTTGAGCGGGGGCAGCACAGATACGCAGTATTTT.

Only a few counts were recorded for this clone. This rearrangement joins TRBV14 to TRBJ2-1; TRBD2 matches 8 bases. V gave up 2 bases and J gave up 11 bases; unmatched junction bases: 5. Per germline, CDR1 SGHDN and CDR2 FVKESK. This CDR3 comprises 13 residues. CDR3 region: CASSQSPGGKQFF. CDR3 sequence (DNA): TGTGCCAGCAGCCAATCCCCGGGGGGGAAGCAGTTCTTC.

CDR3 sequence reads: CAISDYREAGNEQFF. The DNA of the CDR3 is TGTGCCATCAGTGATTACCGGGAGGCCGGCAATGAGCAGTTCTTC. The chain couples TRBV10-3 to TRBJ2-1, with 7 bases matching TRBD2. The CDR3 consists of 15 residues. The ends lost 3 bases at V and 6 bases at J; junction bases unmatched: 8. Germline V gene lookup returns CDR1 ENHRY and CDR2 SYGVKD.

The chain uses TRBV19 and TRBJ2-1, with D possibly TRBD2 on 6 matching bases. The V gene lost 5 bases and the J gene lost 6 bases, with 11 bases spanning the gap. The CDR3 is 13 residues long. CDR1 LNHDA and CDR2 SQIVND come from the germline V gene (reference sequence). This chain's CDR3 is CASSAGPPNEQFF. The CDR3 DNA reads TGTGCCAGTAGTGCGGGACCGCCCAATGAGCAGTTCTTC.

The CDR3 DNA sequence: TGTGCCAGCAGCTCTCTCAATAGCGGGGGGGCTACAGATACGCAGTATTTT. Its translation is CASSSLNSGGATDTQYF. This chain joins TRBV13 and TRBJ2-3, with 11 positions matching TRBD2. V lost 4 bases and J lost 3; bases outside the gene matches: 9. CDR1 is PRHDT and CDR2 is FYEKMQ in the germline V gene (reference sequence). CDR3 length equals 17 residues.